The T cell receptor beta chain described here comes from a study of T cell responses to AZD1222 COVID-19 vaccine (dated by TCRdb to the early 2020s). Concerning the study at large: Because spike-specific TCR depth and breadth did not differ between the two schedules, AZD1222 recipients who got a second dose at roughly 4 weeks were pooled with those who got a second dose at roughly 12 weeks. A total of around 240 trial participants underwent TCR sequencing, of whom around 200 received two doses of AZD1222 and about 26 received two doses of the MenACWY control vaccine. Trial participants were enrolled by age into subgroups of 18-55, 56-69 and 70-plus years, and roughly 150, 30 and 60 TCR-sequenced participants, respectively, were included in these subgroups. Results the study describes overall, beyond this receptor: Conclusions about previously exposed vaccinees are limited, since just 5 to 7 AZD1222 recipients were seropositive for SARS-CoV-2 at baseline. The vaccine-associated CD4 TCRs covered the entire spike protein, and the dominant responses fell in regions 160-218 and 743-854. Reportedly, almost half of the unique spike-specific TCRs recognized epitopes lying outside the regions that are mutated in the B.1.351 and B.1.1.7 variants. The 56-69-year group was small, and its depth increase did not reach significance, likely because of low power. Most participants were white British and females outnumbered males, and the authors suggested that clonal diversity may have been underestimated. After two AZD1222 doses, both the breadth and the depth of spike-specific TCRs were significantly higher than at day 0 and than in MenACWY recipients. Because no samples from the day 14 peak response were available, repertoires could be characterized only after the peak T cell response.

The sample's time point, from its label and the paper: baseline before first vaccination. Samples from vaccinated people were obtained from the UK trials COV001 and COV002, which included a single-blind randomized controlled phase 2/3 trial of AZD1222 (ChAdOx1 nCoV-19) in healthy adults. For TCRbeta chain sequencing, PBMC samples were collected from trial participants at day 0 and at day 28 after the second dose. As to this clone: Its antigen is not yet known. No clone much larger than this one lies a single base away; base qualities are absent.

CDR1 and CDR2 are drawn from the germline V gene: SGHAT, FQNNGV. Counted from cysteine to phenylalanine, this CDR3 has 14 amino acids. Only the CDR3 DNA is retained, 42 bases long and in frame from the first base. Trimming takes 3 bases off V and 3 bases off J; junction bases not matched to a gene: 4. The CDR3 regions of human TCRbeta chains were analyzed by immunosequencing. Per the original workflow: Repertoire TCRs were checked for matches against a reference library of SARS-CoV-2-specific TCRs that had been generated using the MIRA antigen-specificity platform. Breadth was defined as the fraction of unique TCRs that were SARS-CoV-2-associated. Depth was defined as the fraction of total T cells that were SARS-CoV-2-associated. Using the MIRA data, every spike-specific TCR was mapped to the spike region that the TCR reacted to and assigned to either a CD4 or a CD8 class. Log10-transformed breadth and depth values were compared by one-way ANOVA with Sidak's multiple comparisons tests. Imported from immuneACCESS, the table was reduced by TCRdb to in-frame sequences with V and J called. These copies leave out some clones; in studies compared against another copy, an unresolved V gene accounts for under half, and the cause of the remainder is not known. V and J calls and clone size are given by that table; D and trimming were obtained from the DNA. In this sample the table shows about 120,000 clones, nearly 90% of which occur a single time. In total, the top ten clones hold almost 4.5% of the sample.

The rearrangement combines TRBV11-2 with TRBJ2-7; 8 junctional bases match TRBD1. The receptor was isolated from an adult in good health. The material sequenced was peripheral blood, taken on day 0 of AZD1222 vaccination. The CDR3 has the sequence CASSLVTGDYEQYF. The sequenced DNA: TGTGCCAGCAGCTTGGTGACAGGGGACTACGAGCAGTACTTC.